This passage covers 32 T cell receptor beta chains from one sample sequenced in a study of cytomegalovirus exposure and HLA in healthy donors (dated by TCRdb to 2017 to 2019). To prepare the library, the immunoSEQ multiplex PCR assay was applied. The multiplex PCR relied on a mix of 60 forward primers for TCR Vbeta segments and 13 reverse primers for TCR Jbeta segments. Not all clones reach the TCRdb copy of this immuneACCESS table, which keeps in-frame sequences only. Checked studies attribute under half of the gap to unresolved V genes and leave the rest unexplained. A total of under 150,000 clones appear in this sample, around 80% of them only once. The ten largest clones represent more than 2% of the sample. The sequencing sample was made of PBMCs. Receptors originate from a boy aged 2 to 10 in good health and CMV-seronegative.

A word on this clone: Germline and junction disagree at one end, which may indicate a read error. The J gene is TRBJ2-3, the V gene TRBV6-1; 12 nucleotides line up with TRBD2. Germline-derived CDR1 and CDR2 are MNHNS and SASEGT. This CDR3 contains 16 residues. The CDR3 loop is CASSDLAGGSTHTQYF. The CDR3 coding sequence is TGTGCCAGCAGTGATCTAGCGGGGGGGAGCACACATACGCAGTATTTT.

The rearrangement uses TRBV19 and TRBJ1-5; 7 bases align to TRBD1. J lost 0 bases, V lost 4 bases, and 12 bases had no gene match. The CDR3 totals 18 residues. CDR1 is LNHDA and CDR2 is SQIVND in the germline V gene (reference sequence). This CDR3 is CASSTRTGRANSNQPQHF. The DNA for the CDR3 is TGTGCCAGTAGTACCCGGACAGGAAGGGCGAATAGCAATCAGCCCCAGCATTTT.

This clone was detected only once. Other DNA sequences in this sample translate to the same CDR3. The CDR3 DNA reads as TGCGCCAGCAGCCAAGACCTAGTAACTAATGAAAAACTGTTTTTT. Its protein is CASSQDLVTNEKLFF. The chain couples TRBV4-1 to TRBJ1-4; D gene ambiguous. Trimming pared 0 bases from V and 1 base from J, leaving 6 bases between. The CDR3 contains 15 residues. Germline values: CDR1 MGHRA, CDR2 YSYEKL.

The V call is TRBV18, the J call TRBJ2-2; D is unresolved. CDR1 KGHSH and CDR2 LQKENI come from the germline V gene. The CDR3 runs 14 residues. The V end lost 6 bases, the J end lost 4 bases, and 12 bases lay between the germline ends. The CDR3 reads CASSPLDGTGELFF. The CDR3 region has the DNA TGTGCCAGCTCGCCATTAGATGGCACCGGGGAGCTGTTTTTT.

This sequence joins TRBV2 and TRBJ1-6, with D perhaps TRBD1 (6 bases). The CDR3 consists of 16 residues. V lost 0 bases and J lost 8, with 14 bases in between. Looked up from germline, CDR1 is SNHLY and CDR2 is FYNNEI. The chain's CDR3 is CASSEAAAGVDSPLHF. CDR3 in DNA: TGTGCCAGCAGTGAAGCCGCGGCAGGGGTGGATTCACCCCTCCACTTT.

The rearrangement uses TRBV28 and TRBJ2-3; 8 bases fit TRBD2. This CDR3 has 18 residues. Germline CDR1 reads MDHEN; CDR2 reads SYDVKM. V gave up 4 bases and J gave up 2 bases; unmatched junction bases: 14. The CDR3 here is CASSSALGAGGFTDTQYF. The DNA of the CDR3 is TGTGCCAGCAGTTCCGCCCTGGGGGCGGGAGGTTTCACAGATACGCAGTATTTT.

V is TRBV12-5 and J is TRBJ2-7; D call uncertain. The ends were cut back, 7 bases at V and 2 bases at J, with 9 bases in the middle. This CDR3 is 12 amino acids long. Germline V CDR1 and CDR2: LGHNT, FRNRAP. This chain's CDR3 is CASEAHAYEQYF. The CDR3 DNA reads as TGTGCTAGTGAAGCTCACGCCTACGAGCAGTACTTC.

This chain joins TRBV25-1 and TRBJ2-5; D gene uncertain. CDR1 MGHDK and CDR2 SYGVNS come from the germline V gene. The ends were cut back, 0 bases at V and 1 base at J, with 3 bases in the middle. The CDR3 length is 13 residues. CDR3 nucleotide sequence: TGTGCCAGCAGTGAATACGGCCAAGAGACCCAGTACTTC. Translated: CASSEYGQETQYF.

The V call is TRBV5-1, the J call TRBJ2-1; D unresolved. Trimming removed 0 bases at V and 0 bases at J, with 19 bases between. CDR1 SGHRS and CDR2 YFSETQ come from the germline V gene. The CDR3 consists of 19 residues. CDR3 sequence reads: CASSLEASIAIGSYNEQFF. For the CDR3, the DNA is TGCGCCAGCAGCTTGGAGGCTAGTATCGCGATCGGCTCCTACAATGAGCAGTTCTTC.

The CDR3 is CASTGTSGGAETQYF. The CDR3 DNA follows: TGTGCCAGCACCGGGACTAGCGGGGGGGCAGAGACCCAGTACTTC. J is TRBJ2-5 and V is TRBV6-1; TRBD2 matches 16 bases. Germline V gives CDR1 MNHNS, CDR2 SASEGT. The trim removed 7 bases at V and 4 bases at J, leaving 3 bases unmatched. The CDR3 loop spans 15 amino acids.

The chain uses TRBV14 and TRBJ1-3, with a weak D call TRBD1 (6 bases). Trimming removed 2 bases from V and 8 bases from J, with 10 bases in between. Germline CDR1 SGHDN, CDR2 FVKESK. The CDR3 totals 13 residues. CDR3: CASSQQGRYTIYF. The CDR3 DNA reads as TGTGCCAGCAGCCAACAGGGGCGGTACACCATATATTTT.

The table lists this clone with a few counts. The chain uses TRBV10-3 and TRBJ1-4; 7 bases align to TRBD1. The CDR3 loop spans 13 amino acids. The germline V gene has CDR1 ENHRY and CDR2 SYGVKD. V lost 10 bases to trimming and J lost 4 bases; unmatched junction nucleotides: 6. The CDR3 DNA sequence: TGTGCCACCTCGGACAGGTTTAATGAAAAACTGTTTTTT. Translating it yields CATSDRFNEKLFF.

The gene calls are TRBV5-4 and TRBJ1-2, with D maybe TRBD1 (5 bases). The germline gives CDR1 SGHNT, CDR2 YYREEE (reference sequence). The CDR3 loop spans 13 amino acids. The germline V and J ends were trimmed by 2 bases and 5 bases, with 10 bases remaining between them. In DNA, the CDR3 is TGTGCCAGCAGCTTAGGGGCTTCTTATGGCTACACCTTC. Its protein product is CASSLGASYGYTF.

The chain joins TRBV5-4 to TRBJ1-1, with D unresolved. V shed 1 base and J shed 6 bases, with 10 bases lying between them. The CDR3 contains 13 residues. Germline V gene data show CDR1 as SGHNT and CDR2 as YYREEE (reference sequence). Here the CDR3 DNA reads TGTGCCAGCAGCTTGATATTCGGGGCTGAAGCTTTCTTT. Protein product: CASSLIFGAEAFF.

This chain links TRBV15 with TRBJ2-3, with TRBD2 identical over 11 bases. The V and J ends lost 0 bases and 5 bases, in that order; junction bases with no gene match: 7. Germline V gene data show CDR1 as LNHNV and CDR2 as YYDKDF (reference sequence). The CDR3 extends over 17 amino acids. CDR3 loop: CATSRDPVAGGRDTQYF. The CDR3 DNA reads TGTGCCACCAGCAGAGATCCTGTAGCGGGAGGGAGAGATACGCAGTATTTT.

On this clone: Other DNA sequences from this sample encode an identical CDR3 as well. The rearrangement joins TRBV10-3 to TRBJ2-5, with D hard to call. This CDR3 is 12 amino acids long. CDR1 is ENHRY, CDR2 SYGVKD, per germline. V lost 6 bases and J lost 0, with 5 bases in between. CDR3 coding DNA: TGTGCCATCAGCGCGTACCAAGAGACCCAGTACTTC. Protein product: CAISAYQETQYF.

This sequence joins TRBV6-5 and TRBJ1-4; tentative D call: TRBD1 (6 bases). The CDR3 has 15 amino acids. V shed 5 bases and J shed 8 bases, with 18 bases lying between them. Germline V gene sequence: CDR1 MNHEY, CDR2 SVGAGI. Here the CDR3 DNA reads TGTGCCAGCAGTCTAAGAACAGGGTTTGGGGAAAAACTGTTTTTT. This sequence encodes CASSLRTGFGEKLFF.

The rearrangement uses TRBV28 and TRBJ1-1; D unresolved. The CDR3 has 14 residues. V was clipped by 2 bases and J by 1 base, with 8 bases between them. Looked up from germline, CDR1 is MDHEN and CDR2 is SYDVKM. CDR3 loop: CASSLLTRNTEAFF. Written as DNA, the CDR3 is TGTGCCAGCAGTTTACTGACAAGGAACACTGAAGCTTTCTTT.

The chain combines TRBV6-5 with TRBJ2-7; 8 bases are a match to TRBD1. CDR3 length: 13 amino acids. CDR1 is MNHEY and CDR2 is SVGAGI in the germline V gene. V trimming: 5 bases; J trimming: 7 bases; junction bases outside the gene matches: 7. The CDR3 loop is CASSTDRVVEQYF. CDR3 DNA sequence: TGTGCCAGCAGTACGGACAGGGTGGTGGAGCAGTACTTC.

This clone was observed a handful of times. The chain joins TRBV6-6 to TRBJ1-1; D possibly corresponds to TRBD1 (6 bases). Germline values: CDR1 MNHNY, CDR2 SVGAGI (reference sequence). The germline V and J ends were trimmed by 7 bases and 1 base, with 13 bases remaining between them. This CDR3 has 14 residues. CDR3 bases: TGTGCCAGCACTAACAGGGCTGGGAACACTGAAGCTTTCTTT. Translated, it gives CASTNRAGNTEAFF.

The chain employs TRBV27 and TRBJ2-7; 8 positions match TRBD2. The CDR3 runs 17 residues. J lost 2 bases, V lost 5 bases, and 14 bases had no gene match. The germline V gene has CDR1 MNHEY and CDR2 SMNVEV (reference sequence). The CDR3 loop is CASSRGGAGGNTYEQYF. DNA of the CDR3: TGTGCCAGCAGTAGGGGCGGGGCGGGAGGAAACACCTACGAGCAGTACTTC.

CDR3 in amino acids: CASTRRGKANEKLFF. Written as DNA, the CDR3 is TGTGCCAGCACCAGAAGGGGGAAAGCTAATGAAAAACTGTTTTTT. The rearrangement uses TRBV5-6 and TRBJ1-4, with D possibly TRBD1 on 6 matching bases. From germline, CDR1 is SGHDT and CDR2 YYEEEE. Trimming took 6 bases from V and 3 from J, leaving 15 bases between them. This CDR3 contains 15 residues.

The rearrangement links TRBV5-6 to TRBJ2-7, with D unclear. From germline, CDR1 is SGHDT and CDR2 YYEEEE. Trimming shortened V by 3 bases and J by 1 base, and 11 bases separated the two germline ends. The CDR3 covers 14 residues. The CDR3 region has the DNA TGTGCCAGCAGCTATACCACAGCATCCTACGAGCAGTACTTC. Protein sequence: CASSYTTASYEQYF.

The rearrangement links TRBV12-5 to TRBJ2-1, with 8 nucleotides matching TRBD2. CDR3 length: 15 residues. Germline loops: CDR1 LGHNT, CDR2 FRNRAP. V shed 0 bases, J shed 9 bases, and the junction held 7 bases outside the gene matches. The CDR3 loop reads CASGLVRGGHGEQFF. The CDR3 DNA reads as TGTGCTAGTGGTTTGGTCCGGGGGGGCCATGGTGAGCAGTTCTTC.

The CDR3 DNA sequence: TGTGCCAGCAGTTACGGTGGGGGGTCCGACTATGGCTACACCTTC. Amino acid sequence: CASSYGGGSDYGYTF. The chain joins TRBV6-6 to TRBJ1-2; TRBD1 is a possible D gene (5 bases). CDR3 length equals 15 residues. Germline CDR1 and CDR2: MNHNY and SVGAGI (reference sequence). The V gene lost 2 bases and the J gene lost 3 bases, with 13 bases spanning the gap.

The chain recombines TRBV13 with TRBJ2-3; 9 positions agree with TRBD1. The CDR3 sequence is 15 residues long. V trimming: 4 bases; J trimming: 0 bases; junction bases outside the gene matches: 2. Germline V gene data show CDR1 as PRHDT and CDR2 as FYEKMQ (reference sequence). The CDR3 region has the DNA TGTGCCAGCAGCTATGGACAGGGGAGCACAGATACGCAGTATTTT. It encodes CASSYGQGSTDTQYF.

The chain carries TRBV11-2 and TRBJ2-2; 12 nucleotides line up with TRBD1. The CDR3 is 17 residues long. Unmatched junction bases numbered 9, after V lost 5 bases and J lost 5 bases. Germline values: CDR1 SGHAT, CDR2 FQNNGV. In DNA form, the CDR3 reads TGTGCCAGCAGCCTGGGGCTGGGACAGGGGGCTACCGGGGAGCTGTTTTTT. It specifies CASSLGLGQGATGELFF.

The rearrangement joins TRBV13 to TRBJ2-1, with 7 bases lining up with TRBD1. The CDR3 runs 15 residues. V was clipped by 1 base and J by 1 base; unmatched bases: 1. The germline CDR1 and CDR2 sequences are PRHDT and FYEKMQ (reference sequence). The CDR3 here is CASSLVGQSYNEQFF. The CDR3 bases are TGTGCCAGCAGCTTAGTGGGACAGTCCTACAATGAGCAGTTCTTC.

The chain recombines TRBV2 with TRBJ2-3; D uncertain. The CDR3 length is 14 residues. V lost 4 bases to trimming and J lost 0 bases, with 8 bases between them. The germline CDR1 and CDR2 sequences are SNHLY and FYNNEI. The CDR3 loop is CASSGTISTDTQYF. The CDR3 DNA sequence: TGTGCCAGCAGTGGAACTATTAGCACAGATACGCAGTATTTT.

V gene TRBV30 combines with J gene TRBJ1-6; D unclear. V was trimmed by 7 bases and J by 8 bases, leaving 18 bases between them. Germline-derived CDR1 and CDR2 are GTSNPN and SVGIG (reference sequence). The CDR3 is 14 amino acids. DNA for the CDR3: TGTGCCTCCCACCGGCGGCGGGAAGATTCACCCCTCCACTTT. Translated: CASHRRREDSPLHF.

The chain carries TRBV6-5 and TRBJ1-5; D unclear. CDR3 size: 13 residues. Germline V gene lookup returns CDR1 MNHEY and CDR2 SVGAGI. The V end was cut by 5 bases, the J end by 4 bases, with 9 bases between. The CDR3: CASSRRINQPQHF. The CDR3 region has the DNA TGTGCCAGCAGTCGCAGGATAAATCAGCCCCAGCATTTT.

V and J are TRBV11-3 and TRBJ2-7, with 14 bases lining up with TRBD2. CDR1 is SGHNT and CDR2 is YENEEA in the germline V gene. CDR3 length equals 14 residues. Trimming took 5 bases from V and 4 from J; bases not matched to a gene: 1. This CDR3 reads CASSRLAGGYEQYF. DNA for the CDR3: TGTGCCAGCAGCCGACTAGCGGGAGGGTACGAGCAGTACTTC.